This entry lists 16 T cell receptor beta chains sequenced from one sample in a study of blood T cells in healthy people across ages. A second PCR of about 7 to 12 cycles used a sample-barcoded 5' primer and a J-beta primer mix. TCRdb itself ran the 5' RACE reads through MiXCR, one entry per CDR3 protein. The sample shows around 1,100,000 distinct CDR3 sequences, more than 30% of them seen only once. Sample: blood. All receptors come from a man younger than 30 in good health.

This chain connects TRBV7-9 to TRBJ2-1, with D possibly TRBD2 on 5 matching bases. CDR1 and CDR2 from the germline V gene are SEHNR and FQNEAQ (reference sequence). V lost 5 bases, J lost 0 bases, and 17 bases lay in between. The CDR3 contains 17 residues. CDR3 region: CASSPGELYSSYNEQFF. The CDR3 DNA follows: TGTGCCAGCAGCCCCGGGGAGCTATATAGCTCCTACAATGAGCAGTTCTTC.

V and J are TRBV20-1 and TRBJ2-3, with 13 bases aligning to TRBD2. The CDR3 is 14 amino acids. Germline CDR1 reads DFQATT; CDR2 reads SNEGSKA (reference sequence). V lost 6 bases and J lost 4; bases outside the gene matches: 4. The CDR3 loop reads CSAGTSGAPDTQYF. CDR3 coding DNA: TGCAGTGCCGGGACTAGCGGGGCACCAGATACGCAGTATTTT.

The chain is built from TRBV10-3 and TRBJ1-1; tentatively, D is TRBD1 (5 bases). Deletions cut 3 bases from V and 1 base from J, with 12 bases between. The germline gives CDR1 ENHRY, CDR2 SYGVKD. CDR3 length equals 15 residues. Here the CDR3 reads CAISEEGLRNTEAFF. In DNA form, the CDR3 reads TGTGCCATCAGTGAAGAGGGGTTGAGGAACACTGAAGCTTTCTTT.

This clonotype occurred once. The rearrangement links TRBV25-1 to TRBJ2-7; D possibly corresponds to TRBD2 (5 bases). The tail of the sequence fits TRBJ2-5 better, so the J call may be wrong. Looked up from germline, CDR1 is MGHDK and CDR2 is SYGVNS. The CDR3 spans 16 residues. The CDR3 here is CASSELRQPGKETQYF. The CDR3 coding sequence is TGTGCCAGCAGTGAACTTCGTCAGCCGGGGAAGGAGACCCAGTACTTC.

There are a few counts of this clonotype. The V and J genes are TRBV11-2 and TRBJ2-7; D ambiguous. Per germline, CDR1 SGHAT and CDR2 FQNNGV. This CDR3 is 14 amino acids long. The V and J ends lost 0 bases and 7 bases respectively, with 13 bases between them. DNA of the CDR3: TGTGCCAGCAGCTTAGATCAGGTGGTGGGAGAGCAGTACTTC. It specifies CASSLDQVVGEQYF.

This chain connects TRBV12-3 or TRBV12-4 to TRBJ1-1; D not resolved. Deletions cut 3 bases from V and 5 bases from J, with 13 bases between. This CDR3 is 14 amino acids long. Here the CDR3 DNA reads TGTGCCAGCAGTTTGGGCAATCAAGAAACTGAAGCTTTCTTT. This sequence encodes CASSLGNQETEAFF.

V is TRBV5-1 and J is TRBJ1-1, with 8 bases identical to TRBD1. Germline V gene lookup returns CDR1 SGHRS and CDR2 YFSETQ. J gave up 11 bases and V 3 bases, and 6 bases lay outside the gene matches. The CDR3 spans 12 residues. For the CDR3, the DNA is TGCGCCAGCAGCTCCGACAGGGGCCGGGCTTTCTTT. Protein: CASSSDRGRAFF.

The CDR3 DNA sequence: TGTGCCACCAGTGATTCCCCCCGGGCGGCCGGGAGGGGAAGAGAAAAACTGTTTTTT. Its protein product is CATSDSPRAAGRGREKLFF. The gene calls are TRBV24-1 and TRBJ1-4, with D perhaps matching TRBD1 (5 bases). Trimming removed 2 bases from V and 8 bases from J, with 26 bases in between. There are 19 residues in the CDR3. The germline V gene encodes CDR1 KGHDR and CDR2 SFDVKD.

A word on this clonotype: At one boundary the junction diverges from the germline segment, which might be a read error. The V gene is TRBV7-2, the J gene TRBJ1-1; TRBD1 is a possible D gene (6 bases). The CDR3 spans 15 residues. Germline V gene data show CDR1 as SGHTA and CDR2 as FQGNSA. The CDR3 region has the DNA TGTGCCGGCAGCCCCCAGGGGATGGTGGACACTGAAGCTTTCTTT. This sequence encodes CAGSPQGMVDTEAFF.

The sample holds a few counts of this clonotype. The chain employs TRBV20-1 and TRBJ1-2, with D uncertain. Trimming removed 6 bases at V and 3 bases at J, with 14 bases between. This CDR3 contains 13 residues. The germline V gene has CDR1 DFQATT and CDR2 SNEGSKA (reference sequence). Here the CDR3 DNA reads TGCAGTGCCCCCCTTATGCGGGACTATGGCTACACCTTC. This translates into CSAPLMRDYGYTF.

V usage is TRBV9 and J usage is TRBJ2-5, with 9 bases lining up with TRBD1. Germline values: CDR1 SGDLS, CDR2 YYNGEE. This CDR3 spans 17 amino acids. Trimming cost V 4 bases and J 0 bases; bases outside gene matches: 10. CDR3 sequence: CASSSGQGYLYQETQYF. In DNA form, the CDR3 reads TGTGCCAGCAGCTCGGGACAGGGTTACCTATACCAAGAGACCCAGTACTTC.

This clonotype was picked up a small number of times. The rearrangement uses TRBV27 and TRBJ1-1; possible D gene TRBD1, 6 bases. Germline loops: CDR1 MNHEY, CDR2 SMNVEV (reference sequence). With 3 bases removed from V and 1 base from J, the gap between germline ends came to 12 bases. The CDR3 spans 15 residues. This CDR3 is CASSLGGGSNTEAFF. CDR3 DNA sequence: TGTGCCAGCAGTTTGGGAGGGGGGTCGAACACTGAAGCTTTCTTT.

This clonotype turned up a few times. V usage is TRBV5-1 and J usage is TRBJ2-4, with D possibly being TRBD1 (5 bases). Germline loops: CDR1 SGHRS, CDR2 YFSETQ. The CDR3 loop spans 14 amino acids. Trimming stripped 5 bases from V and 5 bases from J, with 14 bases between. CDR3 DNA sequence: TGCGCCAGCAGTCCAGGGTCCTACGAAAACATTCAGTACTTC. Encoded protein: CASSPGSYENIQYF.

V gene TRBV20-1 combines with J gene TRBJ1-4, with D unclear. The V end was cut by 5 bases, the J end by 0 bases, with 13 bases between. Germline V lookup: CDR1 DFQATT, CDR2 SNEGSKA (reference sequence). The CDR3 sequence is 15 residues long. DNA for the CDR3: TGCAGTGCTTCCCCGGACCGTGCAACTAATGAAAAACTGTTTTTT. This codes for CSASPDRATNEKLFF.

The CDR3 bases are TGTGCCAGCAGCCAAGATTGGGCCAGGGAAGCTTTCTTT. This gives the protein CASSQDWAREAFF. The chain links TRBV14 to TRBJ1-1; D is unclear. CDR3 length: 13 amino acids. Trimming cost V 0 bases and J 8 bases, with 10 bases left between them. CDR1 and CDR2 (germline): SGHDN, FVKESK.

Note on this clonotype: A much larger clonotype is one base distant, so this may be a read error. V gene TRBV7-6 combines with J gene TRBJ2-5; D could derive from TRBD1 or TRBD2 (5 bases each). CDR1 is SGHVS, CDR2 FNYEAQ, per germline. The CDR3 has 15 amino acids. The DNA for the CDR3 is TGTGTCAGCACCTCAAATCCGGGACACCAAGAGACCCAGTACTTC. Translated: CVSTSNPGHQETQYF.